The T cell receptor beta chain described here comes from a study of blood T cell repertoires in COVID-19. Study in general: Acute-phase and convalescent COVID-19 samples originated in the United States, Italy and Spain. T cells, B-cell-depleted T cells, or PBMCs provided the cDNA or gDNA that served as material.

Original analysis: Researchers report that nucleated cell counts were estimated from reference gene primer amplification. Sequencing was performed with immunoSEQ multiplex PCR; in TCRdb, only in-frame clones are kept and a portion is missing. From that table come the V and J calls and clone size; the DNA was used to work out D and trimming. The sample consists of about 360,000 clones, about 86% of them appearing once. While infection was still active, Seattle patients were enrolled and then followed longitudinally. The CDR3 sequence is 17 residues long. Germline assignment: CDR1 SGHRS and CDR2 YFSETQ. V lost 0 bases, J lost 3 bases, and 18 bases lay in between.

The chain has TRBV5-1 and TRBJ1-1; TRBD1 is a possible D gene (6 bases). Sequencing was carried out using peripheral blood. This sequence originates from a woman aged 55 to 70 with COVID-19, enrolled during active disease. The CDR3 sequence: CASSLGQGPNLDTEAFF. In nucleotides, the CDR3 is TGCGCCAGCAGCTTGGGTCAGGGGCCCAATTTGGACACTGAAGCTTTCTTT.